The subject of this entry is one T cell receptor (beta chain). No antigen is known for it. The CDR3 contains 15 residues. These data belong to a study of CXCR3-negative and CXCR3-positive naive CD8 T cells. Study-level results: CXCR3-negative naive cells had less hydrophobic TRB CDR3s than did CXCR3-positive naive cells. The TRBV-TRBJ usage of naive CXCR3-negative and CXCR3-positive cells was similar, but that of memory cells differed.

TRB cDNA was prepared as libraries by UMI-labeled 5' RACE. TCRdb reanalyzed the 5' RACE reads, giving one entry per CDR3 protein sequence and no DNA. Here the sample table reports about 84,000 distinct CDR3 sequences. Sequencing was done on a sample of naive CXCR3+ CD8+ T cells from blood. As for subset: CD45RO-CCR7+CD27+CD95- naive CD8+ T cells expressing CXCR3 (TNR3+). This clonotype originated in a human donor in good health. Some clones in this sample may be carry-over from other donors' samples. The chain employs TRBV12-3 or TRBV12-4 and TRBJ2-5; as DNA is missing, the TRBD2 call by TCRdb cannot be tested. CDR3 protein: CASSLGLAWQETQYF.